Following are 13 T cell receptor beta chains from one sample sequenced in a study of blood T cell repertoires in COVID-19. Measured with immunoSEQ multiplex PCR; TCRdb has only the in-frame clones, and not every one. This table has 200,000 to 300,000 clones, more than 80% appearing once. The specimen was peripheral blood. Source of these receptors: a human donor in a cohort sampled during active COVID-19.

In DNA, the CDR3 is TGTGCCAGCAGCCAAGGCCGGGGGGGCCCCCTCGATGAGCAGTTCTTC. Encoded protein: CASSQGRGGPLDEQFF. The rearrangement uses TRBV4-2 and TRBJ2-1, with 8 bases that match TRBD2. The CDR3 runs to 16 residues. V shed 1 base and J 8 bases; nucleotides not matched to a gene: 10. Germline V CDR1 and CDR2: LGHNA, YNFKEQ.

V gene TRBV7-9 combines with J gene TRBJ1-6; a possible D gene is TRBD1 (5 bases). CDR3 length: 15 amino acids. V lost 1 base to trimming and J lost 4 bases, with 8 bases between them. Germline values: CDR1 SEHNR, CDR2 FQNEAQ (reference sequence). The CDR3 DNA reads as TGTGCCAGCAGCTTAGACTCAGGGTATAATTCACCCCTCCACTTT. Its protein is CASSLDSGYNSPLHF.

This clone was observed a few times. This chain uses TRBV19 with TRBJ1-3; D may be TRBD1 (5 bases). The ends were cut back, 10 bases at V and 4 bases at J, with 14 bases in the middle. The CDR3 sequence is 13 residues long. CDR1 and CDR2 (germline): LNHDA, SQIVND (reference sequence). CDR3 protein: CATVDRVGNTIYF. The CDR3 nucleotides read TGTGCCACTGTAGACAGAGTCGGAAACACCATATATTTT. The whole variable domain, filled in from reference TRBV19 and TRBJ1-3, reads DGGITQSPKYLFRKEGQNVTLSCEQNLNHDAMYWYRQDPGQGLRLIYYSQIVNDFQKGDIAEGYSVSREKKESFPLTVTSAQKNPTAFYLCATVDRVGNTIYFGEGSWLTVV.

The chain is built from TRBV5-1 and TRBJ2-1, with TRBD2 identical over 8 bases. Looked up from germline, CDR1 is SGHRS and CDR2 is YFSETQ. Trimming cost V 2 bases and J 3 bases; bases outside gene matches: 4. This CDR3 comprises 15 residues. CDR3 loop: CASSFASGSYNEQFF. The CDR3 DNA reads as TGCGCCAGCAGCTTCGCGAGCGGGAGCTACAATGAGCAGTTCTTC.

The chain uses TRBV28 and TRBJ1-5; weak D call: TRBD1 (5 bases). Trimming pared 6 bases from V and 0 bases from J, leaving 9 bases between. The CDR3 has 14 amino acids. Germline CDR1 is MDHEN and CDR2 is SYDVKM. CDR3 residues: CASRPGNSNQPQHF. The CDR3 DNA sequence: TGTGCCAGCAGACCAGGGAATAGCAATCAGCCCCAGCATTTT.

The CDR3 DNA reads TGTGCCAGCAGCGTAGGACAGGGGGCGAACACCGGGGAGCTGTTTTTT. It encodes CASSVGQGANTGELFF. The chain is built from TRBV9 and TRBJ2-2, with 9 positions matching TRBD1. The CDR3 covers 16 residues. The J segment lost 0 bases and the V segment lost 0 bases, leaving 0 bases of the junction unmatched. Germline CDR1 is SGDLS and CDR2 is YYNGEE.

This chain connects TRBV7-8 to TRBJ2-5; D is unclear. The CDR3 loop spans 14 amino acids. V was cut by 2 bases and J by 0 bases, with 7 bases left in between. Germline V gene lookup returns CDR1 SGHVS and CDR2 FQNEAQ. For the CDR3, the DNA is TGTGCCAGCAGCTTATTTGGCCACCAAGAGACCCAGTACTTC. This codes for CASSLFGHQETQYF.

The chain uses TRBV27 and TRBJ1-1, with 12 bases lining up with TRBD1. The germline gives CDR1 MNHEY, CDR2 SMNVEV (reference sequence). The CDR3 totals 18 residues. V shed 4 bases and J 4 bases; nucleotides not matched to a gene: 13. The DNA for the CDR3 is TGTGCCAGCAGTTCAGAGACGGGACAGGGGGCGGAGAGCACTGAAGCTTTCTTT. Protein: CASSSETGQGAESTEAFF.

The chain links TRBV6-4 to TRBJ2-1; D gene unclear. The CDR3 totals 15 residues. V was clipped by 0 bases and J by 1 base, with 7 bases between them. From germline, CDR1 is MRHNA and CDR2 SNTAGT. The CDR3 nucleotides read TGTGCCAGCAGTGACTCGCCACGGTCCTACAATGAGCAGTTCTTC. Protein product: CASSDSPRSYNEQFF.

The chain couples TRBV7-6 to TRBJ1-3, with D maybe TRBD1 (6 bases). The length of the CDR3 is 16 residues. The germline V gene encodes CDR1 SGHVS and CDR2 FNYEAQ. V was pared by 5 bases and J by 0 bases, with 14 bases between. The CDR3 is CASSLGGASSGNTIYF. CDR3 sequence (DNA): TGTGCCAGCAGCCTCGGGGGGGCCAGCTCTGGAAACACCATATATTTT.

In the case of this clone: This sample includes further DNA sequences coding for the same CDR3. V usage is TRBV5-1 and J usage is TRBJ1-5; D is ambiguous. This CDR3 region has 13 residues. V gave up 0 bases and J gave up 4 bases, with 5 bases separating them. Germline CDR1 reads SGHRS; CDR2 reads YFSETQ. The CDR3 bases are TGCGCCAGCAGCTTGGAGAGGAATCAGCCCCAGCATTTT. It yields the protein CASSLERNQPQHF.

The V call is TRBV5-6, the J call TRBJ2-4; D may be TRBD2 (6 bases). V was shortened by 0 bases and J by 0 bases, with 10 bases between the two germline ends. The CDR3 sequence is 16 residues long. CDR1 SGHDT and CDR2 YYEEEE come from the germline V gene. The CDR3 sequence: CASSLAGGIAKNIQYF. The CDR3 bases are TGTGCCAGCAGCTTGGCTGGAGGGATAGCCAAAAACATTCAGTACTTC.

The rearrangement links TRBV7-8 to TRBJ1-2, with a tentative D call TRBD1 (6 bases). The CDR3 is 13 residues long. CDR1 and CDR2 from the germline V gene are SGHVS and FQNEAQ. V lost 2 bases and J lost 6, with 10 bases in between. CDR3 in amino acids: CASSLSYRDGYTF. CDR3 DNA sequence: TGTGCCAGCAGCTTATCTTACAGGGATGGCTACACCTTC.